Below, 11 T cell receptor beta chains from the same sample are listed, as sequenced in a study of brain T cells in children with intractable seizures. As for time point: blood from clinic visit 5 months post-surgery; TSC patient then seizure free. Repertoires were generated with immunoSEQ multiplex PCR, while TCRdb's copy carries only in-frame clones and drops some. The data show about 350,000 clones, 93% seen once. The sequenced sample was peripheral blood, obtained roughly 5 months after surgery. The receptors shown here come from a boy younger than two with tuberous sclerosis and intractable seizures.

The CDR3 DNA follows: TGTGCCAGCAGCTTATTGTCGTCGTGGCAGTTCTTC. Translating gives CASSLLSSWQFF. V is TRBV11-3 and J is TRBJ2-1; D is unresolved. Per germline, CDR1 SGHNT and CDR2 YENEEA. With 2 bases removed from V and 12 bases from J, the gap between germline ends came to 11 bases. The CDR3 has 12 amino acids.

This clone appeared a few times. This chain uses TRBV12-3 or TRBV12-4 with TRBJ1-2; D remains ambiguous. This CDR3 has 11 residues. Trimming cost V 3 bases and J 4 bases, with 3 bases left between them. In DNA form, the CDR3 reads TGTGCCAGCAGTTTTGCCTATGGCTACACCTTC. Translating it yields CASSFAYGYTF.

V gene TRBV9 combines with J gene TRBJ2-3; 11 positions agree with TRBD1. With 3 bases clipped from V and 6 bases from J, the junction kept 6 bases outside the gene matches. The germline CDR1 and CDR2 sequences are SGDLS and YYNGEE. The CDR3 length is 15 residues. CDR3 sequence reads: CASSERTGGGDTQYF. The CDR3 DNA sequence: TGTGCCAGCAGCGAACGGACAGGGGGCGGGGATACGCAGTATTTT.

This clone was found a few times. This chain connects TRBV3-1 (or the pseudogene TRBV3-2) to TRBJ1-5, with 8 bases aligning to TRBD1. Germline V lookup: CDR1 LGHDT, CDR2 YNNKEL (reference sequence). This CDR3 spans 15 amino acids. V dropped 4 bases and J dropped 4; count of bases not matched to a gene: 6. The CDR3 DNA reads as TGTGCCAGCAGCCCCGGGACAGGAAGGAATCAGCCCCAGCATTTT. Translated: CASSPGTGRNQPQHF.

The chain is built from TRBV19 and TRBJ1-5, with TRBD1 matching 8 bases. Trimming removed 6 bases from V and 1 base from J; junction bases left unmatched: 5. Germline CDR1 and CDR2: LNHDA and SQIVND (reference sequence). The CDR3 length is 15 residues. CDR3 DNA: TGTGCCAGTAGGACGCACAGGGGGAGCAATCAGCCCCAGCATTTT. Translation: CASRTHRGSNQPQHF.

The J gene is TRBJ2-2, the V gene TRBV10-1, with 9 bases identical to TRBD1. The CDR3 spans 14 residues. Germline values: CDR1 WNHNN, CDR2 SYGVQD (reference sequence). The J segment lost 0 bases and the V segment lost 9 bases, leaving 2 bases of the junction unmatched. Written as DNA, the CDR3 is TGCGCCAGGAGGGACAGGGCGAACACCGGGGAGCTGTTTTTT. Amino acid sequence: CARRDRANTGELFF.

This clone was observed once. The gene calls are TRBV5-1 and TRBJ2-3, with D possibly TRBD2 on 7 matching bases. The CDR3 length is 14 residues. Between the trimmed V and J ends, which lost 3 bases and 5 bases, there was a span of 13 bases. Germline CDR1 is SGHRS and CDR2 is YFSETQ. The CDR3 reads CASSYPGGKDTQYF. The CDR3 region has the DNA TGCGCCAGCAGCTACCCGGGGGGCAAAGATACGCAGTATTTT.

This chain joins TRBV25-1 and TRBJ2-7, with TRBD2 as a possible D gene (6 bases). The CDR3 runs 14 residues. Germline V lookup: CDR1 MGHDK, CDR2 SYGVNS. V was clipped by 1 base and J by 5 bases, with 12 bases between them. CDR3 sequence: CASSEFRGNDEQYF. The CDR3 nucleotides read TGTGCCAGCAGTGAATTTCGCGGGAACGACGAGCAGTACTTC.

The rearrangement uses TRBV5-6 and TRBJ2-7, with D possibly being TRBD1 or TRBD2 (5 bases each). CDR3 length: 14 residues. Germline CDR1 and CDR2: SGHDT and YYEEEE. V was clipped by 3 bases and J by 0 bases, with 10 bases between them. This CDR3 is CASSSNGASYEQYF. For the CDR3, the DNA is TGTGCCAGCAGCTCTAACGGGGCCTCCTACGAGCAGTACTTC.

This clone occurred once. V and J are TRBV14 and TRBJ2-7, with 14 bases aligning to TRBD2. CDR1 is SGHDN and CDR2 is FVKESK in the germline V gene. The V gene end was trimmed by 3 bases and the J gene end by 5 bases; junction bases not matched to a gene: 3. This CDR3 contains 15 residues. In DNA form, the CDR3 reads TGTGCCAGCAGCCAGACTAGCGGGAGGGCCCACGAGCAGTACTTC. Its translation: CASSQTSGRAHEQYF.

The gene calls are TRBV11-2 and TRBJ2-2; D gene ambiguous. This CDR3 has 15 amino acids. V was clipped by 2 bases and J by 5 bases, with 12 bases between them. Germline V gene data show CDR1 as SGHAT and CDR2 as FQNNGV. CDR3 sequence reads: CASSLTGAFTGELFF. CDR3 DNA: TGTGCCAGCAGCTTAACGGGTGCGTTTACCGGGGAGCTGTTTTTT.